This TCR beta chain was sequenced in a study of graft-versus-host responses after intestinal transplantation. The overall study: Every one of the recipients received anti-thymocyte globulin induction and afterwards took tacrolimus and steroids for 3 to 4 years.

Measured with immunoSEQ multiplex PCR; TCRdb has only the in-frame clones, and not every one. The sample consists of 100,000 to 120,000 clones, around 95% of them appearing once. Germline V gives CDR1 LNHDA, CDR2 SQIVND (reference sequence). The CDR3 consists of 16 residues. V lost 6 bases to trimming and J lost 0 bases, with 16 bases between them. As to this clone: Its antigen is not known.

V gene TRBV19 combines with J gene TRBJ2-3; the D gene could be TRBD1 or TRBD2 (6 bases each). Sequenced material: unstimulated CD8+ T cells sorted from spleen or lymph node cells, taken before intestinal transplant. The clonotype was recovered from a human donor who received an intestinal transplant. The CDR3 DNA reads TGTGCCAGTAGGAGGGGGGAAATTTCTAGCACAGATACGCAGTATTTT. As protein: CASRRGEISSTDTQYF.